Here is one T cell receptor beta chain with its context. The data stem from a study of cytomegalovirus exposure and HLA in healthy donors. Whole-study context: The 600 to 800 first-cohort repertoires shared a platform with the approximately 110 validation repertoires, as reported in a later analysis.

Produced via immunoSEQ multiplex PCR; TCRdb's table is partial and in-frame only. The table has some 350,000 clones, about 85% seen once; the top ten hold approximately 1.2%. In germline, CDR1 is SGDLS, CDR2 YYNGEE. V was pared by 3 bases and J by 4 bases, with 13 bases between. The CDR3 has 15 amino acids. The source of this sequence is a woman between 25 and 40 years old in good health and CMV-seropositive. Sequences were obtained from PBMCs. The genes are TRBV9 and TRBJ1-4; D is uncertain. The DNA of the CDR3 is TGTGCCAGCAGCGGGGGAGTTCTTGGTAATGAAAAACTGTTTTTT. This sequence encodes CASSGGVLGNEKLFF.